These 14 T cell receptor beta chains were sequenced from one sample in a study of blood T cell repertoires in COVID-19 (TCRdb year 2020). Receptor libraries were prepared by the immunoSEQ multiplex PCR assay. Not all clones reach the TCRdb copy of this immuneACCESS table, which keeps in-frame sequences only. Checked studies attribute under half of the gap to unresolved V genes and leave the rest unexplained. The sample includes fewer than 250,000 clones, with roughly 86% observed a single time. The ten largest account for approximately 2.1% of the sample. Sequences were obtained from PBMCs or T cells enriched from blood (not recorded which). All receptors derive from a woman in her forties or fifties who had recovered from COVID-19.

The chain combines TRBV28 with TRBJ2-7; 7 bases match TRBD2. V trimming: 7 bases; J trimming: 0 bases; junction bases outside the gene matches: 12. The CDR3 runs to 16 residues. The germline V gene has CDR1 MDHEN and CDR2 SYDVKM. The CDR3 region is CASTLGGLMGSYEQYF. In DNA form, the CDR3 reads TGTGCCAGCACCCTGGGGGGACTAATGGGCTCCTACGAGCAGTACTTC.

The chain links TRBV15 to TRBJ2-7, with 14 bases lining up with TRBD2. Germline V gives CDR1 LNHNV, CDR2 YYDKDF (reference sequence). The CDR3 spans 14 residues. Trimming at V came to 5 bases and at J to 3 bases, leaving 0 bases not matched to a gene. The CDR3 region is CATSGTSGSYEQYF. CDR3 nucleotides: TGTGCCACCAGCGGGACTAGCGGGAGCTACGAGCAGTACTTC.

The rearrangement links TRBV4-1 to TRBJ2-7, with TRBD2 matching over 8 bases. Germline V gene sequence: CDR1 MGHRA, CDR2 YSYEKL. The CDR3 runs 15 residues. The trim removed 1 base at V and 1 base at J, leaving 3 bases unmatched. DNA for the CDR3: TGCGCCAGCAGCCAAGTCGGCGGGGGGTCCTACGAGCAGTACTTC. Translation: CASSQVGGGSYEQYF.

The chain couples TRBV7-2 to TRBJ2-7, with 7 bases aligning to TRBD2. The CDR3 has 15 amino acids. The junction had 7 bases not matched to a gene; V was cut back by 0 bases and J by 5 bases. Per the germline V gene, CDR1 is SGHTA and CDR2 is FQGNSA. The CDR3 bases are TGTGCCAGCAGCTTAGCGGCGGGGGTTAAAGACGAGCAGTACTTC. It is translated as CASSLAAGVKDEQYF.

This clone appeared once. V and J are TRBV4-1 and TRBJ2-1, with D possibly TRBD2 on 6 matching bases. Germline CDR1 reads MGHRA; CDR2 reads YSYEKL. The CDR3 extends over 16 amino acids. The V gene lost 4 bases and the J gene lost 6 bases, with 19 bases spanning the gap. DNA for the CDR3: TGCGCCAGCAGCCGTTCCTGGGGAGGAGCGGTCAATGAGCAGTTCTTC. Translated: CASSRSWGGAVNEQFF.

This chain uses TRBV20-1 with TRBJ2-5; D is ambiguous. Germline V CDR1 and CDR2: DFQATT, SNEGSKA (reference sequence). CDR3 length equals 11 residues. Trimming stripped 3 bases from V and 5 bases from J, with 7 bases between. This CDR3 is CSASLAETQYF. The CDR3 DNA reads as TGCAGTGCTAGTCTGGCCGAGACCCAGTACTTC.

V usage is TRBV3-1 (or the pseudogene TRBV3-2) and J usage is TRBJ1-6; 11 nucleotides line up with TRBD1. Germline V gene sequence: CDR1 LGHDT, CDR2 YNNKEL (reference sequence). With V trimmed by 0 bases and J by 9 bases, 4 bases remained unmatched. The CDR3 contains 16 residues. CDR3: CASSQDLGTGGSPLHF. The DNA of the CDR3 is TGTGCCAGCAGCCAAGATCTGGGGACAGGGGGTTCACCCCTCCACTTT.

The chain couples TRBV15 to TRBJ2-5; maybe TRBD2 (7 bases). CDR1 is LNHNV and CDR2 is YYDKDF in the germline V gene (reference sequence). This CDR3 is 14 amino acids long. V lost 3 bases, J lost 5 bases, and 13 bases lay in between. The CDR3 protein is CATSRPGGLETQYF. CDR3 nucleotide sequence: TGTGCCACCAGCAGGCCGGGGGGCCTGGAGACCCAGTACTTC.

J is TRBJ1-5 and V is TRBV2, with D possibly being TRBD1 (5 bases). The ends were cut back, 4 bases at V and 5 bases at J, with 15 bases in the middle. CDR1 is SNHLY, CDR2 FYNNEI, per germline. This CDR3 has 15 amino acids. The CDR3 DNA is TGTGCCAGCAGTGCTTATCTAGGGGTAGATCAGCCCCAGCATTTT. Protein: CASSAYLGVDQPQHF. Full variable domain (missing parts from reference TRBV2 and TRBJ1-5): EPEVTQTPSHQVTQMGQEVILRCVPISNHLYFYWYRQILGQKVEFLVSFYNNEISEKSEIFDDQFSVERPDGSNFTLKIRSTKLEDSAMYFCASSAYLGVDQPQHFGDGTRLSIL.

The chain links TRBV18 to TRBJ2-1, with 12 nucleotides matching TRBD2. J gave up 7 bases and V 3 bases, and 7 bases lay outside the gene matches. Germline CDR1 and CDR2: KGHSH and LQKENI. This CDR3 comprises 16 residues. CDR3: CASSPLTSGSLNEQFF. As DNA, the CDR3 is TGTGCCAGCTCACCCCTGACTAGCGGGAGCTTGAATGAGCAGTTCTTC.

This chain uses TRBV28 with TRBJ1-4; D not resolved. The CDR3 consists of 14 residues. V was clipped by 5 bases and J by 5 bases, with 12 bases between them. Germline CDR1 MDHEN, CDR2 SYDVKM. CDR3 region: CASSKPSLNEKLFF. CDR3 sequence (DNA): TGTGCCAGCAGTAAGCCGAGCTTAAATGAAAAACTGTTTTTT.

V gene TRBV28 combines with J gene TRBJ2-7; TRBD2 aligns across 10 bases. Germline trimming cut 4 bases from V and 2 bases from J; bases unmatched to any gene: 8. Germline V gene sequence: CDR1 MDHEN, CDR2 SYDVKM. CDR3 length equals 16 residues. CDR3: CASSSVAGGPPYEQYF. The CDR3 DNA is TGTGCCAGCAGTTCGGTAGCGGGAGGCCCTCCCTACGAGCAGTACTTC.

This sequence joins TRBV18 and TRBJ2-2; TRBD1 matches at 12 bases. J gave up 4 bases and V 10 bases, and 7 bases lay outside the gene matches. Germline CDR1 KGHSH, CDR2 LQKENI. There are 15 residues in the CDR3. The CDR3 loop is CATPGQGAATGELFF. The CDR3 nucleotides read TGTGCCACCCCGGGACAGGGGGCCGCCACCGGGGAGCTGTTTTTT.

In this sample, this clone turned up once. The rearrangement links TRBV19 to TRBJ1-5, with 10 bases aligning to TRBD1. With 7 bases clipped from V and 6 bases from J, the junction kept 6 bases outside the gene matches. Germline V CDR1 and CDR2: LNHDA, SQIVND (reference sequence). The CDR3 is 14 residues long. The CDR3 loop is CASTRQGASQPQHF. Written as DNA, the CDR3 is TGTGCCAGTACCCGACAGGGGGCGAGTCAGCCCCAGCATTTT. Using reference TRBV19 and TRBJ1-5 for the parts outside the CDR3, the full variable domain is DGGITQSPKYLFRKEGQNVTLSCEQNLNHDAMYWYRQDPGQGLRLIYYSQIVNDFQKGDIAEGYSVSREKKESFPLTVTSAQKNPTAFYLCASTRQGASQPQHFGDGTRLSIL.